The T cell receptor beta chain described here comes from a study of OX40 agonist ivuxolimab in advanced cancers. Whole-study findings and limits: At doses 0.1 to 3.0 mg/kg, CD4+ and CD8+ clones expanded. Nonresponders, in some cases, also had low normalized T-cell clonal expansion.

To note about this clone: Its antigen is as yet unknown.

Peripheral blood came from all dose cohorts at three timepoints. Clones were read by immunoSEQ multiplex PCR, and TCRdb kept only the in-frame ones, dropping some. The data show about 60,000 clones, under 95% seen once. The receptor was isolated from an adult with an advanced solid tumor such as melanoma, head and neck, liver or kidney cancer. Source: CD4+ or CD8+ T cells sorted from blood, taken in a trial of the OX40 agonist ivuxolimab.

CDR3: CASSRDVAGTVSYEQYF. The DNA of the CDR3 is TGCGCCAGCAGCCGAGATGTGGCCGGGACAGTCTCCTACGAGCAGTACTTC. The chain is built from TRBV4-1 and TRBJ2-7, with TRBD1 identical over 7 bases. The V and J ends lost 4 bases and 0 bases, in that order; junction bases with no gene match: 12. CDR1 MGHRA and CDR2 YSYEKL come from the germline V gene. The CDR3 runs to 17 residues.